The present T cell receptor (beta chain) was sequenced within a study of cytomegalovirus exposure and HLA in healthy donors. With 5 bases removed from V and 2 bases from J, the gap between germline ends came to 16 bases. Germline V gene lookup returns CDR1 SGHVS and CDR2 FQNEAQ. The CDR3 loop spans 15 amino acids. Points on this clone: Its antigen remains unknown.

It was healthy bone marrow donors who served as donors. Primers for the PCR totalled 60 Vbeta and 13 Jbeta. Clones were sequenced by immunoSEQ multiplex PCR, and TCRdb holds only the in-frame ones, with some missing. Seen in this sample are about 39,000 clones; the ten most common clones hold 2.5% to 3.5%. Notes on the study in general: Later genetic work tied a missense DCLRE1C variant to beta-chain V and J trimming.

V and J are TRBV7-8 and TRBJ2-7, with D possibly TRBD1 on 5 matching bases. The specimen was PBMCs. This clonotype originated in a woman aged 25-40 years in good health and CMV-seropositive. CDR3 in DNA: TGTGCCAGCAGCCAGGGCCGCCTGAAAACCTACGAGCAGTACTTC. Translation: CASSQGRLKTYEQYF. The entire variable domain, with the rest obtained from reference TRBV7-8 and TRBJ2-7, is as follows: GAGVSQSPRYKVAKRGQDVALRCDPISGHVSLFWYQQALGQGPEFLTYFQNEAQLDKSGLPSDRFFAERPEGSVSTLKIQRTQQEDSAVYLCASSQGRLKTYEQYFGPGTRLTVT.